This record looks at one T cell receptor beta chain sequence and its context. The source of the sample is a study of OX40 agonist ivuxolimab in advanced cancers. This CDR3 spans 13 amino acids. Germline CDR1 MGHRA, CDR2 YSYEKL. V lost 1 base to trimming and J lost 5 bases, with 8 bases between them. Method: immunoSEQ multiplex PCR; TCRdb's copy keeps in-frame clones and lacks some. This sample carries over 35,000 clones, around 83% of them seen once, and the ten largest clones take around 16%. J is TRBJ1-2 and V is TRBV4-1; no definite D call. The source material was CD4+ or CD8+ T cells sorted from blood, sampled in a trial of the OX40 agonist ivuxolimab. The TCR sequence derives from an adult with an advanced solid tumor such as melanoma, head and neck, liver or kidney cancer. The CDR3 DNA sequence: TGCGCCAGCAGCCAAGGGCAGAGATATGGCTACACCTTC. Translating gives CASSQGQRYGYTF.